This T cell receptor (beta chain) appears in the sequencing data of a study of OX40 agonist ivuxolimab in advanced cancers. Germline V CDR1 and CDR2: SGHDT, YYEEEE. This CDR3 comprises 14 residues. The V and J ends lost 2 bases and 4 bases respectively, with 9 bases between them. The method was immunoSEQ multiplex PCR; TCRdb's version includes in-frame clones alone and lacks a portion of them. This table has about 61,000 clones, 70% to 90% appearing once. The receptor's source is an adult with an advanced solid tumor such as melanoma, head and neck, liver or kidney cancer. The J gene is TRBJ1-4, the V gene TRBV5-6, with unresolved D. Here the sequenced sample was CD4+ or CD8+ T cells sorted from blood, taken in a trial of the OX40 agonist ivuxolimab. The CDR3 sequence: CASSLWGINEKLFF. The CDR3 bases are TGTGCCAGCAGCTTATGGGGAATTAATGAAAAACTGTTTTTT.